The TCR beta chain described here comes from a study of CXCR3-negative and CXCR3-positive naive CD8 T cells. Broader study findings: More hydrophobic TRB CDR3s were found in CXCR3-positive naive cells than in CXCR3-negative naive cells.

Comment on this clonotype: Its antigen remains unidentified.

The study made its TRB cDNA libraries by 5' RACE, adding UMI labels. Following a re-call of the 5' RACE reads, TCRdb has one entry per CDR3 protein and lacks DNA. The repertoire table contains 120,000 to 150,000 distinct CDR3 sequences. Sequenced input: naive CXCR3+ CD8+ T cells from blood. Documented subset: CD45RO-CCR7+CD27+CD95- naive CD8+ T cells expressing CXCR3 (TNR3+). This TCR derives from a human donor in good health. Some clones in this sample may be carry-over from other donors' samples.

The CDR3 loop reads CAWSFGGLDGYTF. This chain uses TRBV30 with TRBJ1-2; TCRdb proposes TRBD1, but this gene call is untestable without DNA. The CDR3 spans 13 residues. The germline V gene encodes CDR1 GTSNPN and CDR2 SVGIG (reference sequence).